The sequence of this T cell receptor beta chain was determined in a study of blood T cells in healthy people across ages. Together with a sample-barcoded 5' primer, a J-beta primer mix was included in a second PCR lasting about 6 to 11 cycles. TCRdb reanalysed the 5' RACE reads using MiXCR and keeps one entry per CDR3 protein. Of 1.8 million or so distinct CDR3 sequences in the sample, about two fifths were seen once. The germline gives CDR1 DFQATT, CDR2 SNEGSKA (reference sequence). This CDR3 spans 11 amino acids. With 3 bases removed from V and 7 bases from J, the gap between germline ends came to 6 bases.

This clonotype originated in a human donor in good health. The sample comprised blood. The V call is TRBV20-1, the J call TRBJ2-2; tentative D call: TRBD1 (5 bases). This CDR3 is CSARTDGELFF. CDR3 nucleotides: TGCAGTGCTAGGACAGACGGGGAGCTGTTTTTT.